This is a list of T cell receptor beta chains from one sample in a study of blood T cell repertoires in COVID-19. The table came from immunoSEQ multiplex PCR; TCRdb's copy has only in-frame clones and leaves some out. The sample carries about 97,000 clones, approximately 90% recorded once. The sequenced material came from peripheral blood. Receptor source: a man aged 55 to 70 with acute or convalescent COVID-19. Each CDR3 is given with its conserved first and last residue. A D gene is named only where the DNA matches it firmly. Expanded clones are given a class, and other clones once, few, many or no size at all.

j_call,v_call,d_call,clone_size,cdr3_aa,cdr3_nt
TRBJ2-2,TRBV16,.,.,CASSHRRTGELFF,TGTGCCAGCAGCCATCGCAGGACCGGGGAGCTGTTTTTT
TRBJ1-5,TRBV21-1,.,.,CASTARLSEPQHF,TGTGCCAGTACGGCCAGACTCTCCGAACCCCAGCATTTT
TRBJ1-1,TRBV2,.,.,CASPGNTEAFF,TGTGCCAGCCCAGGGAACACTGAAGCTTTCTTT
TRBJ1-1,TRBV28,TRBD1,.,CASSSPGGGIAAFF,TGTGCCAGCAGTTCACCAGGGGGCGGGATTGCTGCTTTCTTT
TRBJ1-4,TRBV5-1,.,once,CASSLGVTGAYEKLFF,TGCGCCAGCAGCTTGGGGGTGACGGGAGCCTATGAAAAACTGTTTTTT
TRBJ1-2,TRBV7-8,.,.,CASSPGGGSRGYTF,TGTGCCAGCAGCCCCGGGGGGGGGTCTCGTGGCTACACCTTC
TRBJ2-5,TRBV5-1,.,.,CASSLTGRGQETQYF,TGCGCCAGCAGCTTGACAGGGAGAGGGCAAGAGACCCAGTACTTC
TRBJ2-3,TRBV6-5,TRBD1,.,CASLTDRARGDTQYF,TGTGCCAGCCTTACTGACAGGGCAAGAGGGGATACGCAGTATTTT
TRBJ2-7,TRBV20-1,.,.,CSASGVGSYEQYF,TGCAGTGCTAGTGGAGTCGGGTCCTACGAGCAGTACTTC
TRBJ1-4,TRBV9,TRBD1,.,CASSVDRGYQEKLFF,TGTGCCAGCAGCGTCGACAGGGGGTATCAAGAAAAACTGTTTTTT
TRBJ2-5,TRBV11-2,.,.,CASSSHQGGETQYF,TGTGCCAGCAGCTCACACCAGGGGGGAGAGACCCAGTACTTC
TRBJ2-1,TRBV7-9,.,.,CASSERDNEQFF,TGTGCCAGCAGCGAGAGGGACAATGAGCAGTTCTTC
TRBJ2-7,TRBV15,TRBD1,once,CATSTSTGGYEQYF,TGTGCCACCAGCACTTCGACAGGGGGGTACGAGCAGTACTTC
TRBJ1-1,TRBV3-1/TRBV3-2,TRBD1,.,CASSLGQGRGAFF,TGTGCCAGCAGCCTCGGACAGGGCAGGGGAGCTTTCTTT
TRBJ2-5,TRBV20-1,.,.,CSASNPQAQYF,TGCAGTGCTAGTAACCCTCAGGCCCAGTACTTC
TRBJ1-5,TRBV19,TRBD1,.,CASSTYRTGVMNQPQHF,TGTGCCAGTAGTACCTATCGAACAGGGGTAATGAATCAGCCCCAGCATTTT
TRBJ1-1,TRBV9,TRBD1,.,CASSAWTGNTEAFF,TGTGCCAGCAGCGCATGGACAGGGAACACTGAAGCTTTCTTT
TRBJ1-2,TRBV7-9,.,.,CASSLRQVTYGYTF,TGTGCCAGCAGCTTAAGGCAGGTGACCTATGGCTACACCTTC
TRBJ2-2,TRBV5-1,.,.,CASSLAWGRDTGELFF,TGCGCCAGCAGCTTGGCCTGGGGGCGGGACACCGGGGAGCTGTTTTTT
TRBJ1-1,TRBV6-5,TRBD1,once,CASSQGARGTEAFF,TGTGCCAGCAGCCAGGGGGCGCGTGGGACTGAAGCTTTCTTT
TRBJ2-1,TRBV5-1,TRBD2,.,CASTLLGQRGNEQFF,TGCGCCAGCACCCTCTTGGGCCAGCGGGGTAATGAGCAGTTCTTC
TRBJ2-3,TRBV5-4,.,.,CASSSGERTDTQYF,TGTGCCAGCAGCTCGGGGGAGAGGACAGATACGCAGTATTTT
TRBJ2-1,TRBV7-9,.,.,CASSPRGRGSSSYNEQFF,TGTGCCAGCAGCCCCCGGGGTCGGGGATCATCCTCCTACAATGAGCAGTTCTTC
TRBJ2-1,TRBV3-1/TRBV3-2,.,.,CASSQDLGGRRDWGSSYNEQFF,TGTGCCAGCAGCCAAGATCTTGGGGGACGGAGGGATTGGGGAAGCTCCTACAATGAGCAGTTCTTC
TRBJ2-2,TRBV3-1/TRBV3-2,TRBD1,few,CASSPDRVWTGELFF,TGTGCCAGCAGCCCGGACAGGGTATGGACCGGGGAGCTGTTTTTT
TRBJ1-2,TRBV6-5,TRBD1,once,CASSYRTGNYGYTF,TGTGCCAGCAGTTACCGGACAGGGAACTATGGCTACACCTTC
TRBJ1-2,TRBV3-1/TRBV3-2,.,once,CASSPSRGANGYTF,TGTGCCAGCAGCCCCTCACGGGGGGCGAATGGCTACACCTTC
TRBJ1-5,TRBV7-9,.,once,CASTPGREQPQHF,TGTGCCAGCACCCCGGGTAGGGAGCAGCCCCAGCATTTT
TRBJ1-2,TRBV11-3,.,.,CASSQPGYYGYTF,TGTGCCAGCAGCCAACCAGGATACTATGGCTACACCTTC
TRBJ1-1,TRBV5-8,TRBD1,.,CASSQGERAAFF,TGTGCCAGCAGCCAGGGGGAACGGGCAGCTTTCTTT
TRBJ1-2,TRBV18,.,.,CASSPGQGTYGYTF,TGTGCCAGCTCACCAGGGCAGGGTACCTATGGCTACACCTTC
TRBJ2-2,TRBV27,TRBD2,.,CASSLKGLVTGELFF,TGTGCCAGCAGTTTGAAGGGACTAGTTACCGGGGAGCTGTTTTTT
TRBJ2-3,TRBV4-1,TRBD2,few,CASSRLAGEGDTQYF,TGCGCCAGCAGCCGGCTAGCGGGGGAAGGGGATACGCAGTATTTT
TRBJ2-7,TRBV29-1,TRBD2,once,CSVVKAGGLYYEQYF,TGCAGCGTTGTGAAAGCGGGGGGCCTTTACTACGAGCAGTACTTC
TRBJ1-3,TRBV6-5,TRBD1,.,CASSYSPGGGNTIYF,TGTGCCAGCAGTTACTCACCAGGGGGCGGAAACACCATATATTTT
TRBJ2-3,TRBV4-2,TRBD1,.,CASSHGQGGIDTQYF,TGTGCCAGCAGCCACGGACAGGGGGGGATAGATACGCAGTATTTT
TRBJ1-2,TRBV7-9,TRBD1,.,CASSFLGGQGFGYTF,TGTGCCAGCAGCTTCCTCGGGGGACAGGGGTTTGGCTACACCTTC
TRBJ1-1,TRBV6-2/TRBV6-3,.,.,CASSQHGGGLNTEAFF,TGTGCCAGCAGCCAACACGGGGGAGGACTGAACACTGAAGCTTTCTTT
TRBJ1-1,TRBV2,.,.,CASIRRGGNTEAFF,TGTGCCAGCATTAGAAGGGGAGGAAACACTGAAGCTTTCTTT
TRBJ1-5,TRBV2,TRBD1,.,CASSEGQTYNQPQHF,TGTGCCAGCAGTGAGGGACAGACATACAATCAGCCCCAGCATTTT
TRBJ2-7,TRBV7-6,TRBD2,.,CASSLAGGEQYF,TGTGCCAGCAGCTTAGCGGGGGGGGAGCAGTACTTC
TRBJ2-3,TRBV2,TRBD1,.,CASRTGTGLVDTQYF,TGTGCCAGCAGAACCGGGACAGGGTTAGTGGATACGCAGTATTTT
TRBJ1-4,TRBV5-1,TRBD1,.,CASSWGDRSTNEKLFF,TGCGCCAGCAGCTGGGGGGACAGGTCAACTAATGAAAAACTGTTTTTT
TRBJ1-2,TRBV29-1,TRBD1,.,CSVREGQGIRGYTF,TGCAGCGTCCGAGAGGGACAGGGGATACGGGGCTACACCTTC
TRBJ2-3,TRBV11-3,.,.,CASSFGGPTDTQYF,TGTGCCAGCAGCTTCGGGGGGCCCACAGATACGCAGTATTTT